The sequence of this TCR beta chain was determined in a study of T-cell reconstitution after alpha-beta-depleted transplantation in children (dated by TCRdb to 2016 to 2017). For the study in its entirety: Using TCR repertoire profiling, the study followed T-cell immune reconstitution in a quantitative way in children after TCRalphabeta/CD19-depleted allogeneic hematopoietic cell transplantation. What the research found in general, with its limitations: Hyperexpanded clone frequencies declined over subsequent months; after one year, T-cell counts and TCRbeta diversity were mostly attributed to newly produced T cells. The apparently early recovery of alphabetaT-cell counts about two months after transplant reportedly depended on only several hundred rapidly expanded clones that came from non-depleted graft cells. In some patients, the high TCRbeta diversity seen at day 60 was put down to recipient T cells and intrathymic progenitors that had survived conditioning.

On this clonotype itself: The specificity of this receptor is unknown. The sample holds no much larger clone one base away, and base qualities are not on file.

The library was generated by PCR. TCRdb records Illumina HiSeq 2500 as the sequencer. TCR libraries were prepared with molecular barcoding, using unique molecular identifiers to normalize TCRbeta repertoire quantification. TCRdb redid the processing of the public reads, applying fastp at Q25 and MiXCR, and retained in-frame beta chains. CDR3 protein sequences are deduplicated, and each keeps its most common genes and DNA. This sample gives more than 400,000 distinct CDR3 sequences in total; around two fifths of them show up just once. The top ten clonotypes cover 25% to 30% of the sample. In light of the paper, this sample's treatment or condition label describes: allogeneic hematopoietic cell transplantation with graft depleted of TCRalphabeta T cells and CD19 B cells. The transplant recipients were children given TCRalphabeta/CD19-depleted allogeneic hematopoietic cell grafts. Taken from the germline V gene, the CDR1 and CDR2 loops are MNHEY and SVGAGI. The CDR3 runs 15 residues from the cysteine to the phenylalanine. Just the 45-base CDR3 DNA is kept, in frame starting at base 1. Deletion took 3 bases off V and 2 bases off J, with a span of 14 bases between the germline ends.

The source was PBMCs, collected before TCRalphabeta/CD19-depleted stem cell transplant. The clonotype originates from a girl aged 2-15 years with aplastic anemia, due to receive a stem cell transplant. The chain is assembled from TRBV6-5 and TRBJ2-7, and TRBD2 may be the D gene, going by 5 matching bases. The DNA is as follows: TGTGCCAGCAGTTATTCGGGGTCGGGAACCTACGAGCAGTACTTC. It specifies CASSYSGSGTYEQYF.